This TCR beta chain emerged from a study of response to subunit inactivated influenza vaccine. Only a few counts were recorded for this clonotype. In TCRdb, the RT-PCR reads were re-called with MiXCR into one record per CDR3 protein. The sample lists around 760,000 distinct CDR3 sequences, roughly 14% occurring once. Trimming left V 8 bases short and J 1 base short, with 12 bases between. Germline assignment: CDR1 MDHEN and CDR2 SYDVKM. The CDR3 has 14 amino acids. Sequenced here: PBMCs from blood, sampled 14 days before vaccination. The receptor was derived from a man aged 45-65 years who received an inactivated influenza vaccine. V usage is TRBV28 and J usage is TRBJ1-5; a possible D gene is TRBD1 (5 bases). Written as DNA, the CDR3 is TGTGCCAGCCAACCCGGGGGGAGCAATCAGCCCCAGCATTTT. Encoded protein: CASQPGGSNQPQHF.